This T cell receptor (beta chain) was sequenced in a study of blood T cell repertoires in COVID-19. The overall study: Sites in the United States, Italy and Spain provided acute and convalescent COVID-19 samples. PBMCs, B-cell-depleted T cells, or T cells were the source of the cDNA or gDNA that made up the material.

CDR1 is SGHVS and CDR2 is FQNEAQ in the germline V gene. This CDR3 has 16 residues. V was shortened by 4 bases and J by 4 bases, with 16 bases between the two germline ends. This clone has a count of ten or more. Authors' data handling: Reference gene primers were amplified, and this amplification served to estimate nucleated cell counts. TCRdb keeps only in-frame clones here, not all; method: immunoSEQ multiplex PCR. D and trimming come from the DNA, and the V and J calls and clone size come from that table. The sample holds some 190,000 clones, about 80% seen once. This receptor was taken from a woman aged 45-59 years with active or convalescent COVID-19. The sample taken for sequencing was peripheral blood. The chain couples TRBV7-8 to TRBJ2-2; no clear D. The CDR3 DNA is TGTGCCAGCAGCTGGCCACTACGGCTATCCACCGGGGAGCTGTTTTTT. Protein sequence: CASSWPLRLSTGELFF.